Following are 19 T cell receptor beta chains from one sample sequenced in a study of shared clonotypes between healthy human individuals. Sequenced by immunoSEQ multiplex PCR; TCRdb stores in-frame clones only, minus some. The table has some 2,400,000 clones, approximately 94% seen once. Sequencing input: naive CD4+ T cells sorted from blood. As to subset: CD45RA+ positively selected. These receptors were obtained from a young man in good health.

The rearrangement uses TRBV6-5 and TRBJ2-1, with D perhaps TRBD1 (5 bases). Per the germline V gene, CDR1 is MNHEY and CDR2 is SVGAGI. V shed 4 bases and J shed 10 bases, with 14 bases lying between them. The CDR3 has 13 residues. CDR3 sequence: CASSSPPGREQFF. CDR3 in DNA: TGTGCCAGCAGTTCCCCCCCAGGGCGGGAGCAGTTCTTC.

This clone appeared a single time. DNA for the CDR3: TGTGCCTGGAGTGTACGGGGACCGAACACTGAAGCTTTCTTT. It yields the protein CAWSVRGPNTEAFF. The chain has TRBV30 and TRBJ1-1; D is perhaps TRBD1 (5 bases). CDR3 length: 14 residues. Germline CDR1 and CDR2: GTSNPN and SVGIG (reference sequence). V gave up 0 bases and J gave up 1 base, with 9 bases separating them.

The V gene is TRBV7-6, the J gene TRBJ2-5; perhaps TRBD2 as D (7 bases). This CDR3 is 16 amino acids long. Germline V gene data show CDR1 as SGHVS and CDR2 as FNYEAQ. Trimming pared 1 base from V and 4 bases from J, leaving 16 bases between. CDR3 sequence: CASSLGTRLGAETQYF. Here the CDR3 DNA reads TGTGCCAGCAGCTTAGGGACTAGGTTGGGGGCAGAGACCCAGTACTTC.

The rearrangement links TRBV27 to TRBJ1-2; TRBD1 matches 8 bases. Germline CDR1 is MNHEY and CDR2 is SMNVEV (reference sequence). The CDR3 sequence is 16 residues long. Trimming cost V 0 bases and J 5 bases; bases outside gene matches: 8. CDR3 nucleotide sequence: TGTGCCAGCAGTTTATCGGTGACAGGGGATCGGTATGGCTACACCTTC. Protein product: CASSLSVTGDRYGYTF.

The sample holds one count of this clone. The DNA of the CDR3 is TGTGCCAGCAGTTCCGGGACGAACCTACGAGGGTACTTC. This encodes CASSSGTNLRGYF. This rearrangement joins TRBV6-6 to TRBJ2-7; D may be TRBD1 or TRBD2 (5 bases each). The germline V gene has CDR1 MNHNY and CDR2 SVGAGI (reference sequence). Deletions cut 4 bases from V and 12 bases from J, with 19 bases between. The CDR3 sequence is 13 residues long.

With regard to this clone: Different DNA sequences within this sample yield the same CDR3. The V and J genes are TRBV27 and TRBJ1-1; D unclear. Trimming took 3 bases from V and 0 from J, leaving 5 bases between them. This CDR3 comprises 13 residues. The V gene's germline CDR1 is MNHEY and CDR2 SMNVEV (reference sequence). The CDR3 nucleotides are TGTGCCAGCAGTTTTCGGATGAACACTGAAGCTTTCTTT. Protein product: CASSFRMNTEAFF.

The chain links TRBV2 to TRBJ2-5, with 10 bases lining up with TRBD2. With 6 bases clipped from V and 5 bases from J, the junction kept 9 bases outside the gene matches. Per the germline V gene, CDR1 is SNHLY and CDR2 is FYNNEI. There are 15 residues in the CDR3. CDR3 residues: CASRGIAGGRETQYF. CDR3 bases: TGTGCCAGCAGGGGGATAGCGGGAGGTAGGGAGACCCAGTACTTC.

The rearrangement links TRBV5-1 to TRBJ2-7, with D possibly TRBD1 on 6 matching bases. CDR3 length: 14 amino acids. V was clipped by 0 bases and J by 2 bases, with 9 bases between them. From germline, CDR1 is SGHRS and CDR2 YFSETQ. The CDR3 sequence: CASSLDPGAYEQYF. CDR3 bases: TGCGCCAGCAGCTTGGATCCAGGGGCCTACGAGCAGTACTTC.

The rearrangement links TRBV7-3 to TRBJ2-7; no clear D gene. V was pared by 4 bases and J by 2 bases, with 12 bases between. The germline V gene encodes CDR1 SGHTA and CDR2 FQGTGA. The CDR3 totals 14 residues. The CDR3 spells CASSSQLGPYEQYF. The CDR3 nucleotides read TGTGCCAGCAGCTCCCAACTTGGCCCCTACGAGCAGTACTTC.

This clone turned up a few times. Within the sample, other DNA sequences also encode this same CDR3. The CDR3 protein is CSVASGNTEAFF. The CDR3 DNA is TGCAGCGTTGCATCGGGGAACACTGAAGCTTTCTTT. This chain links TRBV29-1 with TRBJ1-1; no firm D call. Germline assignment: CDR1 SQVTM and CDR2 ANQGSEA. Trimming cost V 4 bases and J 1 base, with 7 bases left between them. The CDR3 covers 12 residues.

This clone was counted once. The chain carries TRBV7-8 and TRBJ2-7, with D perhaps matching TRBD1 or TRBD2 (6 bases each). Germline V gene lookup returns CDR1 SGHVS and CDR2 FQNEAQ. Trimming took off 6 bases at V and 0 bases at J, with 18 bases between the two ends. The CDR3 consists of 16 residues. CDR3 protein: CASSTRGERISYEQYF. For the CDR3, the DNA is TGTGCCAGCAGTACTAGGGGGGAACGTATCTCCTACGAGCAGTACTTC.

The rearrangement uses TRBV19 and TRBJ2-5; either TRBD1 or TRBD2 may fit D (6 bases each). V lost 2 bases, J lost 1 base, and 14 bases lay in between. There are 16 residues in the CDR3. Germline assignment: CDR1 LNHDA and CDR2 SQIVND (reference sequence). The DNA of the CDR3 is TGTGCCAGTAGTATACTATGGGGGGCCGGCCAAGAGACCCAGTACTTC. Residues: CASSILWGAGQETQYF.

The J gene is TRBJ2-6, the V gene TRBV13; D ambiguous. Germline assignment: CDR1 PRHDT and CDR2 FYEKMQ (reference sequence). The CDR3 has 12 amino acids. V lost 7 bases to trimming and J lost 2 bases, with 3 bases between them. The CDR3 is CASTPGANVLTF. DNA for the CDR3: TGTGCCAGCACCCCTGGGGCCAACGTCCTGACTTTC.

This clone has a single count. The V and J genes are TRBV7-9 and TRBJ2-1, with 9 bases that match TRBD1. This CDR3 region has 17 residues. Germline loops: CDR1 SEHNR, CDR2 FQNEAQ (reference sequence). V trimming: 5 bases; J trimming: 6 bases; junction bases outside the gene matches: 14. CDR3 in DNA: TGTGCCAGCAGCCAACCACAACAGGGGGCGCGGTCCAATGAGCAGTTCTTC. Translated: CASSQPQQGARSNEQFF.

The V call is TRBV5-1, the J call TRBJ2-3; no firm D call. The CDR3 contains 13 residues. Per germline, CDR1 SGHRS and CDR2 YFSETQ. The V gene lost 0 bases and the J gene lost 5 bases, with 7 bases spanning the gap. The CDR3 nucleotides are TGCGCCAGCAGCTTGGCCAGGCTAGATACGCAGTATTTT. It translates to CASSLARLDTQYF.

The genes are TRBV7-9 and TRBJ2-7, with D perhaps TRBD2 (5 bases). CDR1 and CDR2 (germline): SEHNR, FQNEAQ (reference sequence). The CDR3 covers 14 residues. V was cut by 1 base and J by 4 bases, with 11 bases left in between. The CDR3 DNA is TGTGCCAGCAGCTTAGAACCATGGAGGTACGAGCAGTACTTC. Protein product: CASSLEPWRYEQYF.

In its sample, this clone was seen a few times. The gene calls are TRBV5-3 and TRBJ1-2; a weak D match, TRBD1 (6 bases). TRBV5-3 is an ORF for which the function is uncertain. V lost 2 bases to trimming and J lost 2 bases, with 19 bases between them. The CDR3 runs 17 residues. CDR3 coding DNA: TGTGCCAGAAGCTTCTTGGCCAGGGACAACGCCAACTATGGCTACACCTTC. Amino acid sequence: CARSFLARDNANYGYTF.

This rearrangement joins TRBV27 to TRBJ1-4; D uncertain. This CDR3 region has 12 residues. The V gene's germline CDR1 is MNHEY and CDR2 SMNVEV (reference sequence). V dropped 7 bases and J dropped 7 bases, with 10 bases sitting between them. For the CDR3, the DNA is TGTGCCAGCACAGGAAATGGTGAAAAACTGTTTTTT. Protein product: CASTGNGEKLFF.

The chain joins TRBV29-1 to TRBJ2-7; D call uncertain. The CDR3 is 12 amino acids. Germline V gene sequence: CDR1 SQVTM, CDR2 ANQGSEA. Deletions cut 4 bases from V and 6 bases from J, with 13 bases between. The chain's CDR3 is CSVGQAVSEQYF. CDR3 sequence (DNA): TGCAGCGTTGGGCAGGCAGTTAGCGAGCAGTACTTC.